The entry that follows covers one T cell receptor beta chain sequence. Antigen specificity is unknown. The source of the sample is a study of T cell responses to AZD1222 COVID-19 vaccine. The study, taken as a whole, reports: An increase in Spike-specific TCR breadth and depth was observed after two AZD1222 doses. White British ancestry dominated among donors, who included more females, and clonal diversity was possibly underestimated. Spike was spanned by vaccine-associated CD4 TCRs, which were dominant at 160-218 and 743-854.

Assay used: immunoSEQ multiplex PCR; TCRdb lists only in-frame clones, some missing. The sample shows 150,000 or so clones, 92% of them seen only once. V gave up 0 bases and J gave up 5 bases, with 7 bases separating them. The CDR3 is 14 amino acids. Germline-derived CDR1 and CDR2 are KGHSH and LQKENI. The source material was peripheral blood, sampled 28 days after the second AZD1222 dose. This TCR derives from an adult who received the AZD1222 COVID-19 vaccine. The chain links TRBV18 to TRBJ2-2, with D unresolved. DNA for the CDR3: TGTGCCAGCTCACCACCCAGCTTAACCGGGGAGCTGTTTTTT. Its protein is CASSPPSLTGELFF.